Shown below are 31 T cell receptor beta chains from a single sample sequenced in a study of response to subunit inactivated influenza vaccine. Each CDR3 protein gets one entry after TCRdb re-called the RT-PCR reads with MiXCR. This table has over 400,000 distinct CDR3 sequences, under 15% appearing once. Sequenced here: PBMCs from blood, sampled 40 to 50 days after vaccination. Receptor source: a man aged 50 or older who received an inactivated influenza vaccine.

The chain couples TRBV7-2 to TRBJ2-1; D may match TRBD1 or TRBD2 (5 bases each). Germline V gene lookup returns CDR1 SGHTA and CDR2 FQGNSA. Trimming stripped 1 base from V and 6 bases from J, with 13 bases between. This CDR3 contains 15 residues. CDR3: CASSLVGAVGNEQFF. CDR3 in DNA: TGTGCCAGCAGCTTAGTCGGGGCGGTTGGCAATGAGCAGTTCTTC.

Only a few counts were recorded for this clonotype. This chain connects TRBV7-9 to TRBJ1-5; 11 nucleotides align to TRBD1. With V trimmed by 5 bases and J by 5 bases, 8 bases remained unmatched. Looked up from germline, CDR1 is SEHNR and CDR2 is FQNEAQ (reference sequence). CDR3 length: 16 amino acids. The CDR3, as DNA: TGTGCCAGCAGCACATGGACAGGGGGCGGGGATCAGCCCCAGCATTTT. The encoded protein is CASSTWTGGGDQPQHF.

The chain couples TRBV15 to TRBJ2-2; 7 positions agree with TRBD1. Germline V lookup: CDR1 LNHNV, CDR2 YYDKDF (reference sequence). Germline trimming cut 5 bases from V and 7 bases from J; bases unmatched to any gene: 7. The CDR3 has 14 residues. CDR3 amino acids: CATSGRQGSGELFF. The CDR3 DNA follows: TGTGCCACCAGCGGTCGACAGGGTAGCGGGGAGCTGTTTTTT.

This clonotype was seen only a few times. The CDR3 nucleotides read TGCAGTGCTAAGGGCGGGGACTCCTACGAGCAGTACTTC. Protein: CSAKGGDSYEQYF. The chain has TRBV20-1 and TRBJ2-7; the D gene is possibly TRBD2 (6 bases). V was pared by 4 bases and J by 0 bases, with 10 bases between. The CDR3 extends over 13 amino acids. The germline V gene encodes CDR1 DFQATT and CDR2 SNEGSKA (reference sequence).

This clonotype was detected ten times or more. J is TRBJ2-1 and V is TRBV29-1, with 8 bases matching TRBD2. The CDR3 is 14 residues long. The V gene's germline CDR1 is SQVTM and CDR2 ANQGSEA. V lost 5 bases and J lost 2; bases outside the gene matches: 5. The CDR3 reads CSVLLTSAYNEQFF. DNA for the CDR3: TGCAGCGTTCTTCTGACTAGCGCCTACAATGAGCAGTTCTTC.

This clonotype came up a few times. The V and J genes are TRBV20-1 and TRBJ2-3; 14 bases are shared with TRBD2. V was clipped by 1 base and J by 0 bases; unmatched bases: 3. CDR1 and CDR2 (germline): DFQATT, SNEGSKA (reference sequence). The CDR3 extends over 17 amino acids. CDR3 protein: CSARAGLAGGSTDTQYF. The CDR3 bases are TGCAGTGCTAGAGCAGGACTAGCGGGAGGCAGCACAGATACGCAGTATTTT.

J is TRBJ2-6 and V is TRBV5-1; possible D gene TRBD2, 5 bases. Trimming took off 4 bases at V and 0 bases at J, with 17 bases between the two ends. The CDR3 contains 18 residues. Germline V gene data show CDR1 as SGHRS and CDR2 as YFSETQ. CDR3 sequence (DNA): TGCGCCAGCAGCACACCGGGAATCCGATTCTCTGGGGCCAACGTCCTGACTTTC. Translated, it gives CASSTPGIRFSGANVLTF.

This clonotype was counted many times. This chain links TRBV20-1 with TRBJ2-1, with 12 positions matching TRBD2. The ends lost 6 bases at V and 6 bases at J; junction bases unmatched: 3. The CDR3 extends over 13 amino acids. CDR1 is DFQATT, CDR2 SNEGSKA, per germline (reference sequence). The DNA for the CDR3 is TGCAGTGCCAGACTAGCGGGAGTCAATGAGCAGTTCTTC. Its protein product is CSARLAGVNEQFF.

This clonotype was counted between two and nine times. This chain joins TRBV5-1 and TRBJ2-5, with TRBD1 as a possible D gene (6 bases). Trimming shortened V by 4 bases and J by 3 bases, and 19 bases separated the two germline ends. From germline, CDR1 is SGHRS and CDR2 YFSETQ. The CDR3 covers 16 residues. This chain's CDR3 is CASSKIPGHTEETQYF. The CDR3 DNA sequence: TGCGCCAGCAGCAAAATACCGGGACATACGGAAGAGACCCAGTACTTC. The whole variable domain, remainder taken from reference TRBV5-1 and TRBJ2-5, is KAGVTQTPRYLIKTRGQQVTLSCSPISGHRSVSWYQQTPGQGLQFLFEYFSETQRNKGNFPGRFSGRQFSNSRSEMNVSTLELGDSALYLCASSKIPGHTEETQYFGPGTRLLVL.

This clonotype was seen only a few times. The genes are TRBV6-2 or TRBV6-3 and TRBJ2-1, with TRBD2 matching over 9 bases. This CDR3 has 13 residues. Germline assignment: CDR1 MNHEY and CDR2 SVGEGT. The V segment lost 8 bases and the J segment 9 bases; nucleotides outside the gene matches: 8. The CDR3 DNA reads TGTGCCAGCGCGGCGGGGGGGCAGATTGAGCAGTTCTTC. Residues: CASAAGGQIEQFF.

This clonotype was seen only once. The chain uses TRBV5-1 and TRBJ2-3; D possibly matches TRBD1 or TRBD2 (7 bases each). This CDR3 is built from 15 residues. CDR1 is SGHRS and CDR2 is YFSETQ in the germline V gene. Trimming removed 1 base from V and 3 bases from J, with 12 bases in between. CDR3: CASSLWEGATDTQYF. CDR3 bases: TGCGCCAGCAGCTTGTGGGAGGGGGCGACAGATACGCAGTATTTT.

This clonotype was seen ten or more times. V usage is TRBV7-6 and J usage is TRBJ2-7; a possible D gene is TRBD1 (5 bases). Germline V gene lookup returns CDR1 SGHVS and CDR2 FNYEAQ. V was cut by 5 bases and J by 5 bases, with 19 bases left in between. This CDR3 spans 15 amino acids. The CDR3 here is CASSPGSQGNNEQYF. The CDR3 DNA reads TGTGCCAGCAGCCCTGGGTCCCAGGGTAACAACGAGCAGTACTTC.

V and J are TRBV12-3 or TRBV12-4 and TRBJ2-3, with 8 bases lining up with TRBD1. This CDR3 comprises 16 residues. V lost 5 bases, J lost 4 bases, and 11 bases stayed unmatched. As DNA, the CDR3 is TGTGCCAGCAGTCCTCAGGGGGCGCGATTCCCAGATACGCAGTATTTT. Amino acids: CASSPQGARFPDTQYF.

The chain couples TRBV4-1 to TRBJ2-7; D not certain. From germline, CDR1 is MGHRA and CDR2 YSYEKL. CDR3 size: 15 residues. V lost 1 base, J lost 3 bases, and 13 bases lay in between. CDR3 coding DNA: TGCGCCAGCAGCCAAGCTTTCGACTTATTCTACGAGCAGTACTTC. It codes for CASSQAFDLFYEQYF.

The V gene is TRBV28, the J gene TRBJ2-7; no firm D call. The V end was cut by 2 bases, the J end by 7 bases, with 12 bases between. The CDR3 covers 13 residues. Germline V gives CDR1 MDHEN, CDR2 SYDVKM. Here the CDR3 DNA reads TGTGCCAGCAGTTTACACCGACGGCGAGAGCAGTACTTC. This codes for CASSLHRRREQYF.

The sample holds a few counts of this clonotype. The chain employs TRBV6-5 and TRBJ2-2; 8 bases align to TRBD1. Trimming removed 4 bases from V and 4 bases from J; junction bases left unmatched: 2. Germline V gene lookup returns CDR1 MNHEY and CDR2 SVGAGI. This CDR3 is built from 14 residues. The CDR3: CASSFGTGTGELFF. The CDR3 coding sequence is TGTGCCAGCAGTTTTGGGACAGGCACCGGGGAGCTGTTTTTT.

This clonotype has more than one count but fewer than ten. The chain links TRBV10-3 to TRBJ1-2; D call uncertain. Trimming cost V 0 bases and J 4 bases, with 9 bases left between them. The CDR3 sequence is 14 residues long. Germline values: CDR1 ENHRY, CDR2 SYGVKD. The DNA of the CDR3 is TGTGCCATCAGTGAGTCTTTCGGGGTCTATGGCTACACCTTC. This gives the protein CAISESFGVYGYTF.

This clonotype was seen only a few times. J is TRBJ2-7 and V is TRBV5-1; D is unclear. Trimming stripped 4 bases from V and 1 base from J, with 18 bases between. The CDR3 runs 16 residues. Germline V CDR1 and CDR2: SGHRS, YFSETQ. CDR3 residues: CASSVSTGLVSYEQYF. The CDR3 DNA follows: TGCGCCAGCAGCGTAAGTACGGGCTTGGTATCCTACGAGCAGTACTTC.

V and J are TRBV7-9 and TRBJ2-4; the D gene is possibly TRBD1 (7 bases). V was cut by 4 bases and J by 7 bases, with 14 bases left in between. CDR1 is SEHNR, CDR2 FQNEAQ, per germline (reference sequence). The CDR3 has 14 amino acids. This chain's CDR3 is CASSSGGRGNIQYF. The CDR3 DNA reads TGTGCCAGCAGCTCAGGGGGGCGGGGCAACATTCAGTACTTC.

CDR3 nucleotide sequence: TGTGCCAGCAGCTTGGGGGGGCCTAGCGGGGGCCGCACAGATACGCAGTATTTT. Amino acids: CASSLGGPSGGRTDTQYF. The chain has TRBV5-4 and TRBJ2-3; 10 bases agree with TRBD2. Unmatched junction bases numbered 8, after V lost 0 bases and J lost 1 base. The CDR3 extends over 18 amino acids. CDR1 is SGHNT, CDR2 YYREEE, per germline (reference sequence). The full variable domain, its missing parts supplied by reference TRBV5-4 and TRBJ2-3, is ETGVTQSPTHLIKTRGQQVTLRCSSQSGHNTVSWYQQALGQGPQFIFQYYREEENGRGNFPPRFSGLQFPNYSSELNVNALELDDSALYLCASSLGGPSGGRTDTQYFGPGTRLTVL.

This clonotype appeared a few times. V is TRBV12-3 or TRBV12-4 and J is TRBJ2-3, with D perhaps matching TRBD1 or TRBD2 (6 bases each). The CDR3 has 15 amino acids. V was clipped by 0 bases and J by 5 bases, with 12 bases between them. This CDR3 is CASSLARGAGDTQYF. CDR3 in DNA: TGTGCCAGCAGTTTAGCGAGGGGGGCCGGAGATACGCAGTATTTT.

This clonotype turned up a few times. The gene calls are TRBV7-2 and TRBJ2-3; 9 bases fit TRBD2. The V gene's germline CDR1 is SGHTA and CDR2 FQGNSA. The CDR3 consists of 16 residues. Trimming took 4 bases from V and 1 from J; bases not matched to a gene: 6. Written as DNA, the CDR3 is TGTGCCAGCAGCTCCTGGCGGGGGGGCGGCACAGATACGCAGTATTTT. Protein product: CASSSWRGGGTDTQYF. Together with reference TRBV7-2 and TRBJ2-3, the CDR3 gives the full variable domain: GAGVSQSPSNKVTEKGKDVELRCDPISGHTALYWYRQSLGQGLEFLIYFQGNSAPDKSGLPSDRFSAERTGGSVSTLTIQRTQQEDSAVYLCASSSWRGGGTDTQYFGPGTRLTVL.

The chain couples TRBV20-1 to TRBJ2-7, with 10 nucleotides matching TRBD1. The CDR3 spans 13 residues. V lost 7 bases and J lost 2; bases outside the gene matches: 5. The germline gives CDR1 DFQATT, CDR2 SNEGSKA (reference sequence). Here the CDR3 DNA reads TGCAGTGTCCAAGGACAGGGGGCCTACGAGCAGTACTTC. It encodes CSVQGQGAYEQYF.

The rearrangement uses TRBV14 and TRBJ2-3, with D possibly matching TRBD2 (6 bases). Per the germline V gene, CDR1 is SGHDN and CDR2 is FVKESK. V was shortened by 0 bases and J by 6 bases, with 13 bases between the two germline ends. The CDR3 is made up of 15 amino acids. The CDR3 sequence is CASSQDRGSPDTQYF. The DNA of the CDR3 is TGTGCCAGCAGCCAAGATCGGGGGAGCCCGGATACGCAGTATTTT. Drawing the rest from reference TRBV14 and TRBJ2-3, the complete variable domain is EAGVTQFPSHSVIEKGQTVTLRCDPISGHDNLYWYRRVMGKEIKFLLHFVKESKQDESGMPNNRFLAERTGGTYSTLKVQPAELEDSGVYFCASSQDRGSPDTQYFGPGTRLTVL.

The chain carries TRBV4-1 and TRBJ2-5, with 7 bases aligning to TRBD2. Germline V gene data show CDR1 as MGHRA and CDR2 as YSYEKL. V trimming: 0 bases; J trimming: 5 bases; junction bases outside the gene matches: 3. CDR3 size: 14 residues. The CDR3 loop is CASSQDGRAETQYF. The DNA of the CDR3 is TGCGCCAGCAGCCAAGATGGGAGGGCGGAGACCCAGTACTTC.

This clonotype was observed a few times. The chain links TRBV12-3 or TRBV12-4 to TRBJ2-7, with D unclear. CDR3 length: 14 residues. The germline V and J ends were trimmed by 1 base and 0 bases, with 7 bases remaining between them. The CDR3 nucleotides are TGTGCCAGCAGTTTAGACCTGAGCTCCTACGAGCAGTACTTC. Encoded protein: CASSLDLSSYEQYF.

The V and J genes are TRBV4-1 and TRBJ2-5; 7 nucleotides line up with TRBD1. The V and J ends lost 5 bases and 4 bases, in that order; junction bases with no gene match: 16. There are 17 residues in the CDR3. Germline assignment: CDR1 MGHRA and CDR2 YSYEKL. The CDR3 is CASSRTTLRGRRETQYF. The DNA of the CDR3 is TGCGCCAGCAGCAGAACAACACTCAGGGGGAGAAGAGAGACCCAGTACTTC.

This clonotype has only a few counts. The rearrangement joins TRBV20-1 to TRBJ2-3; TRBD1 might be the D (6 bases). The CDR3 is 13 amino acids. V lost 7 bases and J lost 3, with 14 bases in between. The V gene's germline CDR1 is DFQATT and CDR2 SNEGSKA (reference sequence). The CDR3 here is CSEEGRGTDTQYF. DNA for the CDR3: TGCAGTGAAGAAGGCAGGGGTACAGATACGCAGTATTTT.

This clonotype was counted only a few times. This chain links TRBV7-2 with TRBJ1-2; 8 bases fit TRBD1. CDR1 is SGHTA and CDR2 is FQGNSA in the germline V gene. The CDR3 consists of 12 residues. V dropped 2 bases and J dropped 9; count of bases not matched to a gene: 2. The CDR3 protein is CASSLQGARYTF. The CDR3 nucleotides are TGTGCCAGCAGCTTACAGGGGGCTCGCTACACCTTC.

This clonotype was counted ten times or more. The chain couples TRBV6-1 to TRBJ2-1; either TRBD1 or TRBD2 may fit D (5 bases each). Looked up from germline, CDR1 is MNHNS and CDR2 is SASEGT. The CDR3 consists of 15 residues. V was shortened by 7 bases and J by 0 bases, with 13 bases between the two germline ends. The CDR3 protein is CASTRGSPSYNEQFF. In DNA, the CDR3 is TGTGCCAGCACCCGGGGCAGTCCCTCCTACAATGAGCAGTTCTTC.

CDR3 coding DNA: TGTGCCAGGACCAAACAGGACAGGGACCAAGAGACCCAGTACTTC. Translated: CARTKQDRDQETQYF. This chain uses TRBV11-2 with TRBJ2-5; 8 bases are a match to TRBD1. The CDR3 sequence is 15 residues long. Looked up from germline, CDR1 is SGHAT and CDR2 is FQNNGV. The trim removed 9 bases at V and 0 bases at J, leaving 9 bases unmatched. The whole variable domain, filled in from reference TRBV11-2 and TRBJ2-5, reads EAGVAQSPRYKIIEKRQSVAFWCNPISGHATLYWYQQILGQGPKLLIQFQNNGVVDDSQLPKDRFSAERLKGVDSTLKIQPAKLEDSAVYLCARTKQDRDQETQYFGPGTRLLVL.